This TCR beta chain is drawn from a study of beta chain features in type 1 diabetes. Study-level results: In type 1 diabetes patients, VDJ junctions had fewer insertions; deletions at these junctions were more frequent. All four CD4+ subsets of Type 1 diabetes patients contained TCRB CDR3s that were moderately but significantly shorter.

Isolated RNA was reverse transcribed in full, so expressed TCRB transcripts were sequenced. Stem cell-like memory T cell samples were sequenced, and they averaged about 1.01 million reads. Clones were read by immunoSEQ multiplex PCR, and TCRdb kept only the in-frame ones, dropping some. Among approximately 46,000 clones listed, roughly 40% were seen once. On this clone: The antigen is undetermined.

The CDR3 has 16 residues. Germline loops: CDR1 SGHNT, CDR2 YYREEE (reference sequence). Trimming removed 4 bases from V and 7 bases from J, with 21 bases in between. This TCR came from a man between 25 and 39 years old with type 1 diabetes. Sequenced material: stem cell memory CD4+ T cells from blood. The chain joins TRBV5-4 to TRBJ2-1; a weak D match, TRBD1 (5 bases). Here the CDR3 DNA reads TGTGCCAGCAGCCCCTACAGCTGGGGCCACCGTAATGAGCAGTTCTTC. Amino acid sequence: CASSPYSWGHRNEQFF.